This T cell receptor (beta chain) was obtained from a study of neurological immune-mediated disorders. TCRdb used MiXCR to reprocess the 5' RACE reads, holding one entry per CDR3 protein. Among about 65,000 distinct CDR3 sequences listed, 4.1% were seen once. CDR3 length: 12 residues. With 4 bases removed from V and 3 bases from J, the gap between germline ends came to 9 bases. Looked up from germline, CDR1 is DFQATT and CDR2 is SNEGSKA (reference sequence). Preparation of the unsorted libraries drew on 2 million PBMCs stored at -80 C. This clonotype was sampled from a man aged 50-60 years with multiple sclerosis. The chain recombines TRBV20-1 with TRBJ2-5; no reliable D call. The sequenced sample was PBMCs. CDR3 in DNA: TGCAGTGCTATGAGACCCAAAGAGACCCAGTACTTC. Protein product: CSAMRPKETQYF.